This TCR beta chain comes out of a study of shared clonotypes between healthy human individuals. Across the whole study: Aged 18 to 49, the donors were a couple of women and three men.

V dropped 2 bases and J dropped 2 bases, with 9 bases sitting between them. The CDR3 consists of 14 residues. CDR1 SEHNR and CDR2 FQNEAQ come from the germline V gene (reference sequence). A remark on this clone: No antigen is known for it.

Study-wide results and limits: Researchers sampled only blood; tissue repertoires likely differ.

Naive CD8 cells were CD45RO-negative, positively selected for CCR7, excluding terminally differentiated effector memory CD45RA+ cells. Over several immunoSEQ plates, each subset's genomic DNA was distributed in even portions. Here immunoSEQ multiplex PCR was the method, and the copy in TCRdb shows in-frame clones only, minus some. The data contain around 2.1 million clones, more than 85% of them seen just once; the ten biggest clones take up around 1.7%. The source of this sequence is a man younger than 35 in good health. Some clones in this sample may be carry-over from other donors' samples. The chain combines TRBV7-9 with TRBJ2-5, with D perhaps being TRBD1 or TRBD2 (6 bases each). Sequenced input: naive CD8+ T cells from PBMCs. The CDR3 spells CASSLRGVQETQYF. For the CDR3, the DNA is TGTGCCAGCAGCTTAAGGGGGGTGCAAGAGACCCAGTACTTC.